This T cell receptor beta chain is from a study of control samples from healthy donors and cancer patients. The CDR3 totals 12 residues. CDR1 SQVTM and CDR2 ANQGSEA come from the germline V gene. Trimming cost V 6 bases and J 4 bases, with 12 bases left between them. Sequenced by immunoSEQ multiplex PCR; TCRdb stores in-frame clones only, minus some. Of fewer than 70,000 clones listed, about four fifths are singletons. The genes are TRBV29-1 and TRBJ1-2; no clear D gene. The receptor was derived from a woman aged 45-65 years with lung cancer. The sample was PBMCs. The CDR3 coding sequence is TGCAGCGTGCAACGGGGTACCTATGGCTACACCTTC. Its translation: CSVQRGTYGYTF.